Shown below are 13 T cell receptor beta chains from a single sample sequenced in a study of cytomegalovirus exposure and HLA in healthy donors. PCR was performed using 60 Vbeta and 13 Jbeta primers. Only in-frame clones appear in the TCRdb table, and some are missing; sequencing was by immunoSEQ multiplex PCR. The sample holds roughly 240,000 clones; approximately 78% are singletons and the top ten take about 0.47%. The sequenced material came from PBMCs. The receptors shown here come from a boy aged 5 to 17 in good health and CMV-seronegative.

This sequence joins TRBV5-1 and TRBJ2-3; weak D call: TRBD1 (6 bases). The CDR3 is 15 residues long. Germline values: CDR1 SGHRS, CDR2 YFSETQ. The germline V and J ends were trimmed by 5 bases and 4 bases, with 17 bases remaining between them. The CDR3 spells CASRRDTLGADTQYF. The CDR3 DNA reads TGCGCCAGCAGAAGGGACACACTTGGCGCAGATACGCAGTATTTT.

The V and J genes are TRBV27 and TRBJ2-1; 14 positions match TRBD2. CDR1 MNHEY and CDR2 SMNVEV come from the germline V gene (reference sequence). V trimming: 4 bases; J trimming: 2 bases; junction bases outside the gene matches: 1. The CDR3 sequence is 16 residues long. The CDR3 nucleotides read TGTGCCAGCAGTTCGGGACTAGCGGGAGCCTACAATGAGCAGTTCTTC. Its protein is CASSSGLAGAYNEQFF.

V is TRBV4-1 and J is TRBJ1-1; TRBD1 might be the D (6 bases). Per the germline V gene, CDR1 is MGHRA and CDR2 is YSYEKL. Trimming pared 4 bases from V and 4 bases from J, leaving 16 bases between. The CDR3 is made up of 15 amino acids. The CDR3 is CASSLSPQGGTEAFF. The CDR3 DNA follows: TGCGCCAGCAGCCTATCCCCACAGGGCGGCACTGAAGCTTTCTTT.

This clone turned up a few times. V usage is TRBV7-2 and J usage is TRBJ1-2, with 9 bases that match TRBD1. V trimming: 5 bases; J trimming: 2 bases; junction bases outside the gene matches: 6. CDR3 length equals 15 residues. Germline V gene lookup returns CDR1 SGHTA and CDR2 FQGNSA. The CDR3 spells CASSAPGQGNYGYTF. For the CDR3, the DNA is TGTGCCAGCAGCGCACCGGGACAGGGAAACTATGGCTACACCTTC.

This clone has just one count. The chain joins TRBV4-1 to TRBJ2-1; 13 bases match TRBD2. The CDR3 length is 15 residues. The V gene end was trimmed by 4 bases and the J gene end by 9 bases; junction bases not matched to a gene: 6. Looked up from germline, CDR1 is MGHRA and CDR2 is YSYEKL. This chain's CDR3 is CASSLGLAGDPEQFF. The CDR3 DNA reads TGCGCCAGCAGCCTCGGACTAGCGGGAGACCCTGAGCAGTTCTTC.

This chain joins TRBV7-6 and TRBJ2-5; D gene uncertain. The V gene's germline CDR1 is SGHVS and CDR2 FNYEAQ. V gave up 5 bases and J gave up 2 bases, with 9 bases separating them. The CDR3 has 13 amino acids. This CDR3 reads CASSKRSQETQYF. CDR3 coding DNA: TGTGCCAGCAGCAAACGGTCTCAAGAGACCCAGTACTTC.

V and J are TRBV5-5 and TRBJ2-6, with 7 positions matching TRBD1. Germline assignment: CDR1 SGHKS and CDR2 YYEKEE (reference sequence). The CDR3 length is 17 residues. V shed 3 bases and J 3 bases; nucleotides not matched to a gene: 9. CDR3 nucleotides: TGTGCCAGCAGCTGGATCACACAGGGGCTTGGGGCCAACGTCCTGACTTTC. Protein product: CASSWITQGLGANVLTF. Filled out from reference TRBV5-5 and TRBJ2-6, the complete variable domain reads DAGVTQSPTHLIKTRGQQVTLRCSPISGHKSVSWYQQVLGQGPQFIFQYYEKEERGRGNFPDRFSARQFPNYSSELNVNALLLGDSALYLCASSWITQGLGANVLTFGAGSRLTVL.

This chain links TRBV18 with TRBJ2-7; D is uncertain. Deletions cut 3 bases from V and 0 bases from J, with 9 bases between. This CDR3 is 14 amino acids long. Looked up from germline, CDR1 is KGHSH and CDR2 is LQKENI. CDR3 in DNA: TGTGCCAGCTCACCGGCTGCCAACTCCTACGAGCAGTACTTC. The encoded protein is CASSPAANSYEQYF.

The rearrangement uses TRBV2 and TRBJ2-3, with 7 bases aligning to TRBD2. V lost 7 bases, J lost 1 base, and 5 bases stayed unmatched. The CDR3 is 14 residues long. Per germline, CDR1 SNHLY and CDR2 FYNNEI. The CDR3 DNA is TGTGCCAGCATCTTCGCGGGGGGCACAGATACGCAGTATTTT. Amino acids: CASIFAGGTDTQYF.

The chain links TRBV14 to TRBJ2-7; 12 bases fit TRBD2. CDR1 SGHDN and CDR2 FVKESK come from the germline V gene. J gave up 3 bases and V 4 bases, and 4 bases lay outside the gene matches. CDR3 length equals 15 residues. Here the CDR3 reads CASSPLLAGGYEQYF. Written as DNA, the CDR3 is TGTGCCAGCAGCCCGTTACTAGCGGGGGGCTACGAGCAGTACTTC.

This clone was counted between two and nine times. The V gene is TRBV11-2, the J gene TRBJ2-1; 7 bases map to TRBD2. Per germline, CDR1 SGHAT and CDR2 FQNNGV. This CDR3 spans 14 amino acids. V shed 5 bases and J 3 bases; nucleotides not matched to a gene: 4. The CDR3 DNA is TGTGCCAGCAGCGCCGGCGGGGGCTACAATGAGCAGTTCTTC. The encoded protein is CASSAGGGYNEQFF.

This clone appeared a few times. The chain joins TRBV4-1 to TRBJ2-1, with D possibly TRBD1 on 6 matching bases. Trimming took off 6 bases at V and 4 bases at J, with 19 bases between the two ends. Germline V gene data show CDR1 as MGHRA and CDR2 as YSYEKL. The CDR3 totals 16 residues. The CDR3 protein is CASRLYITGRYNEQFF. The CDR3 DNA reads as TGCGCCAGCAGACTATACATCACAGGGCGGTACAATGAGCAGTTCTTC.

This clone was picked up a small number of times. This CDR3 reads CASSVGWGLRDTDTQYF. The CDR3 coding sequence is TGTGCCAGCAGCGTAGGTTGGGGACTCAGGGACACAGATACGCAGTATTTT. The gene calls are TRBV9 and TRBJ2-3; D might be TRBD2 (6 bases). Per the germline V gene, CDR1 is SGDLS and CDR2 is YYNGEE. The CDR3 is 17 residues long. Trimming cost V 0 bases and J 2 bases, with 16 bases left between them.